The text below deals with one T cell receptor beta chain. Its antigen is not identified. The CDR3 loop spans 14 amino acids. V gave up 5 bases and J gave up 4 bases, with 12 bases separating them. From germline, CDR1 is SGDLS and CDR2 YYNGEE. Sequencing was at deep level. Clones were read by immunoSEQ multiplex PCR, and TCRdb kept only the in-frame ones, dropping some. The table shows fewer than 800,000 clones, with 90% to 95% occurring only once. The entry originates in a study of shared clonotypes between healthy human individuals. Study observations and caveats: Non-shared clonotypes had lower generation probabilities than those shared by all four donors.

Positively selected for CCR7, the CD45RO-negative cells used as naive CD8 cells excluded terminally differentiated effector memory CD45RA+ cells. The chain employs TRBV9 and TRBJ2-2, with D unresolved. The TCR originated in a man aged 25-45 years in good health. The sample consisted of naive CD8+ T cells sorted from blood. CDR3 in amino acids: CASSTTRSTGELFF. The DNA for the CDR3 is TGTGCCAGCAGTACCACCCGGAGCACCGGGGAGCTGTTTTTT. The variable domain in full, with the rest retrieved from reference TRBV9 and TRBJ2-2, is DSGVTQTPKHLITATGQRVTLRCSPRSGDLSVYWYQQSLDQGLQFLIQYYNGEERAKGNILERFSAQQFPDLHSELNLSSLELGDSALYFCASSTTRSTGELFFGEGSRLTVL.